The 14 T cell receptor beta chains reported below all come from one sample, sequenced in a study of regulatory T cells in long-lasting Graves disease. iRepertoire HTBI primers and Arm-PCR of CDR3 regions built TCR beta libraries. TCRdb re-called the multiplex PCR reads with MiXCR, one entry per CDR3 protein. The table includes around 420,000 distinct CDR3 sequences, about 15% detected once. Noted time point: newly diagnosed GD, antithyroid drugs for less than 3 months. PBMC RNA was the source of the TCR library. The sample also formed part of further work on T cells in Graves' hyperthyroidism and ophthalmopathy.

This specimen consisted of peripheral blood mononuclear cells (PBMCs), obtained at new diagnosis, from a patient treated with antithyroid drugs. All receptors come from a woman aged 40-49 years with Graves disease.

This clonotype occurred a few times. The chain uses TRBV5-1 and TRBJ2-1; 10 bases are a match to TRBD2. With 4 bases clipped from V and 6 bases from J, the junction kept 10 bases outside the gene matches. CDR1 is SGHRS and CDR2 is YFSETQ in the germline V gene. The CDR3 totals 16 residues. The CDR3 sequence: CASSPLIGTSVNEQFF. The CDR3 DNA sequence: TGCGCCAGCAGCCCACTTATAGGGACTAGCGTCAATGAGCAGTTCTTC.

The CDR3: CASSERGDEKLFF. In nucleotides, the CDR3 is TGTGCCAGCAGCGAGCGGGGGGATGAAAAACTGTTTTTT. V is TRBV9 and J is TRBJ1-4, with D possibly matching TRBD1 (5 bases). The length of the CDR3 is 13 residues. Trimming removed 3 bases from V and 6 bases from J, with 9 bases in between. The germline gives CDR1 SGDLS, CDR2 YYNGEE. The whole variable domain, filled in from reference TRBV9 and TRBJ1-4, reads DSGVTQTPKHLITATGQRVTLRCSPRSGDLSVYWYQQSLDQGLQFLIQYYNGEERAKGNILERFSAQQFPDLHSELNLSSLELGDSALYFCASSERGDEKLFFGSGTQLSVL.

This clonotype was observed a few times. The chain links TRBV4-3 to TRBJ2-5, with D perhaps TRBD2 (5 bases). Per germline, CDR1 LGHNA and CDR2 YSLEER. V lost 0 bases to trimming and J lost 4 bases, with 12 bases between them. This CDR3 is built from 15 residues. CDR3 residues: CASSQDREGRETQYF. The CDR3 DNA follows: TGCGCCAGCAGCCAAGATCGCGAGGGTCGAGAGACCCAGTACTTC.

The sample holds many counts of this clonotype. The V call is TRBV4-3, the J call TRBJ2-1, with a weak D call TRBD2 (7 bases). The CDR3 is 15 residues long. Trimming removed 1 base from V and 6 bases from J, with 13 bases in between. From germline, CDR1 is LGHNA and CDR2 YSLEER. The chain's CDR3 is CASSQGGGRVNEQFF. The CDR3 DNA follows: TGCGCCAGCAGCCAAGGGGGGGGCAGGGTCAATGAGCAGTTCTTC.

This clonotype was observed at least ten times. The chain has TRBV15 and TRBJ1-4; 8 bases map to TRBD1. V lost 0 bases, J lost 10 bases, and 10 bases stayed unmatched. Looked up from germline, CDR1 is LNHNV and CDR2 is YYDKDF (reference sequence). The CDR3 has 16 residues. CDR3 region: CATSRDPRQGAGKLFF. CDR3 nucleotide sequence: TGTGCCACCAGCAGAGATCCCCGGCAGGGGGCGGGAAAACTGTTTTTT. The complete variable domain, with remaining parts taken from reference TRBV15 and TRBJ1-4, reads DAMVIQNPRYQVTQFGKPVTLSCSQTLNHNVMYWYQQKSSQAPKLLFHYYDKDFNNEADTPDNFQSRRPNTSFCFLDIRSPGLGDTAMYLCATSRDPRQGAGKLFFGSGTQLSVL.

This clonotype has ten or more counts. The chain uses TRBV7-9 and TRBJ2-3; a possible D gene is TRBD2 (6 bases). CDR1 SEHNR and CDR2 FQNEAQ come from the germline V gene (reference sequence). The V end lost 7 bases, the J end lost 0 bases, and 14 bases lay between the germline ends. The length of the CDR3 is 15 residues. This CDR3 is CASTHSGVSTDTQYF. The CDR3 coding sequence is TGTGCCAGCACCCATAGCGGAGTTAGCACAGATACGCAGTATTTT.

This clonotype has at least ten counts. The chain uses TRBV28 and TRBJ2-3; D is undetermined. Trimming removed 7 bases at V and 4 bases at J, with 9 bases between. CDR3 length: 12 residues. The germline V gene encodes CDR1 MDHEN and CDR2 SYDVKM. CDR3 sequence: CASTGVSDTQYF. The CDR3 nucleotides are TGTGCCAGCACAGGTGTCTCAGATACGCAGTATTTT.

This clonotype was seen at least ten times. The chain uses TRBV28 and TRBJ2-7; TRBD2 aligns across 14 bases. CDR1 MDHEN and CDR2 SYDVKM come from the germline V gene. The CDR3 is 18 residues long. Unmatched junction bases numbered 14, after V lost 8 bases and J lost 2 bases. The CDR3: CASLPPGLAGGETYEQYF. The CDR3 DNA sequence: TGTGCCAGCCTACCCCCCGGACTAGCGGGAGGAGAAACCTACGAGCAGTACTTC.

This clonotype was detected many times. This sequence joins TRBV19 and TRBJ1-2; TRBD1 might be the D (5 bases). The CDR3 length is 12 residues. The germline V gene has CDR1 LNHDA and CDR2 SQIVND (reference sequence). The germline V and J ends were trimmed by 3 bases and 7 bases, with 9 bases remaining between them. The CDR3 loop is CASSMTVFGYTF. CDR3 nucleotide sequence: TGTGCCAGTAGTATGACAGTGTTTGGCTACACCTTC.

This clonotype occurred many times. This chain connects TRBV10-3 to TRBJ2-1, with TRBD1 identical over 8 bases. There are 16 residues in the CDR3. The V and J ends lost 3 bases and 4 bases, in that order; junction bases with no gene match: 8. Germline V lookup: CDR1 ENHRY, CDR2 SYGVKD. CDR3 bases: TGTGCCATCAGTGAAACCTGGACAGGGCGGTACAATGAGCAGTTCTTC. Its translation: CAISETWTGRYNEQFF.

This sequence joins TRBV25-1 and TRBJ2-3; 9 nucleotides match TRBD1. The J segment lost 5 bases and the V segment lost 5 bases, leaving 17 bases of the junction unmatched. The CDR3 consists of 18 residues. Looked up from germline, CDR1 is MGHDK and CDR2 is SYGVNS. The CDR3 bases are TGTGCCAGCAGTCCTAACCCCCCTAGGACAGGGGAGGTAGATACGCAGTATTTT. The encoded protein is CASSPNPPRTGEVDTQYF.

This clonotype was counted between two and nine times. This chain uses TRBV19 with TRBJ2-1; 10 bases line up with TRBD1. CDR1 LNHDA and CDR2 SQIVND come from the germline V gene (reference sequence). The CDR3 runs 13 residues. Germline trimming cut 7 bases from V and 10 bases from J; bases unmatched to any gene: 7. CDR3 DNA sequence: TGTGCCAGTACGGAGACAGGGGGCAGGGAGCAGTTCTTC. Its translation is CASTETGGREQFF.

This chain connects TRBV5-4 to TRBJ2-5; TRBD2 aligns across 10 bases. CDR3 length equals 15 residues. Germline V gene data show CDR1 as SGHNT and CDR2 as YYREEE (reference sequence). V was pared by 3 bases and J by 3 bases, with 5 bases of the junction left unmatched. The CDR3 protein is CASSSAGGPEETQYF. CDR3 nucleotide sequence: TGTGCCAGCAGCTCAGCGGGAGGGCCGGAAGAGACCCAGTACTTC. The variable domain in full, completed from reference TRBV5-4 and TRBJ2-5, reads ETGVTQSPTHLIKTRGQQVTLRCSSQSGHNTVSWYQQALGQGPQFIFQYYREEENGRGNFPPRFSGLQFPNYSSELNVNALELDDSALYLCASSSAGGPEETQYFGPGTRLLVL.

Notes on this clonotype: A much larger clone lies a single base off, so this may be a read error. The chain has TRBV6-5 and TRBJ2-7; 9 bases are shared with TRBD1. Germline lookup yields CDR1 MNHEY and CDR2 SVGAGI. This CDR3 has 15 residues. CDR3 in amino acids: CASSHSGQGSLEQYF. Here the CDR3 DNA reads TGTGCCAGCAGTCACTCCGGACAGGGGAGTTTGGAGCAGTACTTC.